This T cell receptor (beta chain) emerged from a study of cytomegalovirus exposure and HLA in healthy donors. Donors were ostensibly healthy at sampling, although undocumented immune exposures were probable. The PCR had 60 Vbeta and 13 Jbeta primers. Sequencing was performed with immunoSEQ multiplex PCR; in TCRdb, only in-frame clones are kept and a portion is missing. This table has around 130,000 clones, over 75% appearing once. CDR3 length: 13 residues. The V end was cut by 0 bases, the J end by 6 bases, with 6 bases between. CDR1 is MNHNY and CDR2 is SVGAGI in the germline V gene (reference sequence).

The sequence came from a man aged 35-49 years in good health and CMV-seronegative. Source material: PBMCs. The rearrangement links TRBV6-6 to TRBJ2-1; D not certain. DNA for the CDR3: TGTGCCAGCAGTTACTCCTCGGGCAATGAGCAGTTCTTC. Protein product: CASSYSSGNEQFF.